These 17 T cell receptor beta chains share one sample of origin, sequenced in a study of technical replicates of blood from several donors. Produced via immunoSEQ multiplex PCR; TCRdb's table is partial and in-frame only. The sample shows tens of thousands of clones, around 89% of them seen only once. The sequencing sample was made of PBMCs. These receptors originate from a human donor in good health. Some clones in this sample may be carry-over from other donors' samples.

The rearrangement uses TRBV4-1 and TRBJ2-2; 10 nucleotides line up with TRBD2. The CDR3 loop spans 17 amino acids. Trimming removed 0 bases from V and 6 bases from J; junction bases left unmatched: 7. CDR1 and CDR2 from the germline V gene are MGHRA and YSYEKL. This CDR3 reads CASSQERPAGGAGELFF. The CDR3 nucleotides read TGCGCCAGCAGCCAAGAAAGGCCAGCGGGGGGGGCCGGGGAGCTGTTTTTT.

The chain employs TRBV7-7 and TRBJ2-2; D ambiguous. Trimming stripped 8 bases from V and 7 bases from J, with 11 bases between. The V gene's germline CDR1 is SSHAT and CDR2 FNYEAQ (reference sequence). CDR3 length: 12 residues. DNA of the CDR3: TGTGCCAGCTCCGAGCGTAACGGGGAGCTGTTTTTT. Residues: CASSERNGELFF. The entire variable domain, with the rest obtained from reference TRBV7-7 and TRBJ2-2, is as follows: GAGVSQSPRYKVTKRGQDVTLRCDPISSHATLYWYQQALGQGPEFLTYFNYEAQPDKSGLPSDRFSAERPEGSISTLTIQRTEQRDSAMYRCASSERNGELFFGEGSRLTVL.

The J gene is TRBJ2-3, the V gene TRBV7-6; tentatively, D is TRBD2 (6 bases). The germline V and J ends were trimmed by 4 bases and 4 bases, with 12 bases remaining between them. Germline loops: CDR1 SGHVS, CDR2 FNYEAQ. CDR3 length equals 14 residues. CDR3: CASSSRREADTQYF. CDR3 DNA: TGTGCCAGCAGCTCCCGCAGGGAGGCAGATACGCAGTATTTT.

This chain links TRBV4-3 with TRBJ2-1; 7 positions agree with TRBD2. The V gene's germline CDR1 is LGHNA and CDR2 YSLEER. Unmatched junction bases numbered 8, after V lost 0 bases and J lost 0 bases. The CDR3 contains 18 residues. The CDR3 region is CASSQDEAGAASYNEQFF. The DNA of the CDR3 is TGCGCCAGCAGCCAAGATGAGGCGGGAGCAGCCTCCTACAATGAGCAGTTCTTC.

The rearrangement uses TRBV30 and TRBJ1-4, with a weak D call TRBD1 (5 bases). V shed 2 bases and J shed 8 bases, with 18 bases lying between them. The length of the CDR3 is 15 residues. The germline gives CDR1 GTSNPN, CDR2 SVGIG (reference sequence). The CDR3, as DNA: TGTGCCTGGAGTCCTCCCCAGGGATCAAGGGAAAAACTGTTTTTT. This codes for CAWSPPQGSREKLFF.

The chain employs TRBV5-1 and TRBJ1-2; tentatively, D is TRBD1 (6 bases). The germline CDR1 and CDR2 sequences are SGHRS and YFSETQ. The CDR3 has 16 residues. The V and J ends lost 0 bases and 5 bases respectively, with 17 bases between them. This CDR3 is CASSLVGARTSYGYTF. CDR3 coding DNA: TGCGCCAGCAGCTTGGTGGGGGCCCGGACCTCTTATGGCTACACCTTC.

The chain couples TRBV6-1 to TRBJ2-7; D call uncertain. V lost 4 bases and J lost 4, with 11 bases in between. Germline loops: CDR1 MNHNS, CDR2 SASEGT. The CDR3 consists of 13 residues. CDR3 amino acids: CASSAPEAYEQYF. The CDR3, as DNA: TGTGCCAGCAGTGCACCCGAGGCTTACGAGCAGTACTTC.

This sequence joins TRBV5-1 and TRBJ1-2; D perhaps matches TRBD1 (5 bases). The germline CDR1 and CDR2 sequences are SGHRS and YFSETQ. The CDR3 loop spans 14 amino acids. V dropped 4 bases and J dropped 8 bases, with 18 bases sitting between them. The DNA of the CDR3 is TGCGCCAGCAGCCCGGCGGGGTCGCGGGGGGGCTACACCTTC. Amino acids: CASSPAGSRGGYTF.

This sequence joins TRBV28 and TRBJ2-5; D is uncertain. Deletions cut 1 base from V and 5 bases from J, with 5 bases between. CDR3 size: 12 residues. Germline values: CDR1 MDHEN, CDR2 SYDVKM. The CDR3 spells CASSLSAETQYF. DNA for the CDR3: TGTGCCAGCAGTTTATCCGCGGAGACCCAGTACTTC. Based on the CDR3 plus reference TRBV28 and TRBJ2-5, the full variable domain is DVKVTQSSRYLVKRTGEKVFLECVQDMDHENMFWYRQDPGLGLRLIYFSYDVKMKEKGDIPEGYSVSREKKERFSLILESASTNQTSMYLCASSLSAETQYFGPGTRLLVL.

The chain couples TRBV7-9 to TRBJ2-7, with 10 positions matching TRBD2. The ends lost 5 bases at V and 1 base at J; junction bases unmatched: 8. The CDR3 is 16 amino acids. Germline V gene sequence: CDR1 SEHNR, CDR2 FQNEAQ (reference sequence). The CDR3, as DNA: TGTGCCAGCAGCCCAAGACTAGCGGGTCTTTCCTACGAGCAGTACTTC. Protein sequence: CASSPRLAGLSYEQYF. Together with reference TRBV7-9 and TRBJ2-7, the CDR3 gives the full variable domain: DTGVSQNPRHKITKRGQNVTFRCDPISEHNRLYWYRQTLGQGPEFLTYFQNEAQLEKSRLLSDRFSAERPKGSFSTLEIQRTEQGDSAMYLCASSPRLAGLSYEQYFGPGTRLTVT.

The rearrangement uses TRBV4-2 and TRBJ2-3; 11 nucleotides agree with TRBD2. This CDR3 is built from 18 residues. Germline CDR1 reads LGHNA; CDR2 reads YNFKEQ. J lost 0 bases, V lost 3 bases, and 8 bases had no gene match. Here the CDR3 reads CASSHPTSGASSTDTQYF. For the CDR3, the DNA is TGTGCCAGCAGCCACCCGACTAGCGGGGCTTCTAGCACAGATACGCAGTATTTT.

The chain links TRBV7-2 to TRBJ1-1; no clear D gene. Trimming removed 5 bases from V and 2 bases from J, with 18 bases in between. The CDR3 totals 16 residues. Per germline, CDR1 SGHTA and CDR2 FQGNSA. CDR3 amino acids: CASSLASYAVNTEAFF. The CDR3 bases are TGTGCCAGCAGCCTCGCTTCTTACGCGGTAAACACTGAAGCTTTCTTT.

This sequence joins TRBV6-5 and TRBJ1-4; perhaps TRBD1 as D (5 bases). Germline assignment: CDR1 MNHEY and CDR2 SVGAGI. Between the trimmed V and J ends, which lost 6 bases and 3 bases, there was a span of 8 bases. The CDR3 is made up of 13 amino acids. CDR3 sequence (DNA): TGTGCCAGCAGGGACACTTCTAATGAAAAACTGTTTTTT. Translated, it gives CASRDTSNEKLFF.

The J gene is TRBJ2-3, the V gene TRBV18, with 7 bases aligning to TRBD2. The CDR3 runs to 18 residues. J lost 0 bases, V lost 2 bases, and 11 bases had no gene match. The V gene's germline CDR1 is KGHSH and CDR2 LQKENI. CDR3: CASSPTERGRGSTDTQYF. The CDR3 coding sequence is TGTGCCAGCTCACCAACAGAAAGAGGGCGGGGGAGCACAGATACGCAGTATTTT.

The V gene is TRBV11-1, the J gene TRBJ2-7, with 12 bases aligning to TRBD1. Germline CDR1 and CDR2: SGHAT and FQDESV (reference sequence). V shed 6 bases, J shed 4 bases, and the junction held 13 bases outside the gene matches. The CDR3 covers 17 residues. CDR3 in DNA: TGTGCCAGCAGTCCGGGACAGGGGGCCCCCTTTGGATACGAGCAGTACTTC. Protein: CASSPGQGAPFGYEQYF.

The J gene is TRBJ2-3, the V gene TRBV5-1; 10 nucleotides match TRBD2. Germline V gene sequence: CDR1 SGHRS, CDR2 YFSETQ. The CDR3 consists of 15 residues. The ends lost 5 bases at V and 4 bases at J; junction bases unmatched: 7. The CDR3, as DNA: TGCGCCAGCAGACCTCTAGCGGGAGCGGCAGATACGCAGTATTTT. This sequence encodes CASRPLAGAADTQYF. The entire variable domain, with the rest obtained from reference TRBV5-1 and TRBJ2-3, is as follows: KAGVTQTPRYLIKTRGQQVTLSCSPISGHRSVSWYQQTPGQGLQFLFEYFSETQRNKGNFPGRFSGRQFSNSRSEMNVSTLELGDSALYLCASRPLAGAADTQYFGPGTRLTVL.

This clone was found once. The genes are TRBV15 and TRBJ1-2, with 7 bases matching TRBD1. Germline V lookup: CDR1 LNHNV, CDR2 YYDKDF (reference sequence). The CDR3 runs to 18 residues. V lost 1 base and J lost 4; bases outside the gene matches: 15. In DNA form, the CDR3 reads TGTGCCACCAGCAGAGCTGCGACAGGGCCCTACTTTATCTATGGCTACACCTTC. Its protein is CATSRAATGPYFIYGYTF.